This TCR beta chain emerged from a study of shared clonotypes between healthy human individuals. This table comes from immunoSEQ multiplex PCR, and its TCRdb copy is limited to in-frame clones, with some not included. Altogether around 2.1 million clones are present, under 97% being singletons, with the ten largest covering less than 0.15%. Points from the study as a whole: Generally, naive subsets (rather than memory subsets) showed larger estimated richness.

V lost 3 bases and J lost 2; bases outside the gene matches: 3. Per the germline V gene, CDR1 is MDHEN and CDR2 is SYDVKM. This CDR3 contains 15 residues. This clone was picked up one time. Its antigen is not known. The sequencing sample was made of naive CD4+ T cells sorted from blood. The subset: CD45RA+ positively selected. The TCR was taken from a man younger than 35 in good health. The V gene is TRBV28, the J gene TRBJ2-2; 7 bases match TRBD1. The CDR3 sequence is CASSFTGVNTGELFF. The CDR3 bases are TGTGCCAGCAGTTTTACAGGGGTCAACACCGGGGAGCTGTTTTTT.